One and the same sample provided the 7 T cell receptor beta chains below, sequenced in a study of response to subunit inactivated influenza vaccine. MiXCR, applied by TCRdb to the RT-PCR reads, yields one record per CDR3 protein. Here the sample spans around 160,000 distinct CDR3 sequences, around 9.9% being singletons. The specimen was non-naive T cells sorted from PBMCs, collected about 40 days after vaccination. These receptor sequences come from a man over 45 who received an inactivated influenza vaccine.

J is TRBJ2-7 and V is TRBV2; TRBD1 matches 9 bases. The V and J ends lost 5 bases and 8 bases, in that order; junction bases with no gene match: 4. CDR1 and CDR2 (germline): SNHLY, FYNNEI. The CDR3 has 12 amino acids. The CDR3 DNA reads as TGTGCCAGCAGTAGTACAGGGGGCCAGCAGTACTTC. Protein product: CASSSTGGQQYF. Based on the CDR3 plus reference TRBV2 and TRBJ2-7, the full variable domain is EPEVTQTPSHQVTQMGQEVILRCVPISNHLYFYWYRQILGQKVEFLVSFYNNEISEKSEIFDDQFSVERPDGSNFTLKIRSTKLEDSAMYFCASSSTGGQQYFGPGTRLTVT.

This clonotype occurred many times. This chain joins TRBV28 and TRBJ2-7; perhaps TRBD1 as D (6 bases). Between the trimmed V and J ends, which lost 7 bases and 0 bases, there was a span of 13 bases. The CDR3 is made up of 14 amino acids. CDR1 and CDR2 (germline): MDHEN, SYDVKM. CDR3 loop: CASTRQVGSYEQYF. Here the CDR3 DNA reads TGTGCCAGCACCCGACAGGTGGGCTCCTACGAGCAGTACTTC.

This clonotype was seen a few times. The chain links TRBV7-2 to TRBJ2-1; 8 positions match TRBD2. V lost 1 base to trimming and J lost 10 bases; unmatched junction nucleotides: 6. Per germline, CDR1 SGHTA and CDR2 FQGNSA. The CDR3 extends over 14 amino acids. In nucleotides, the CDR3 is TGTGCCAGCAGCTTAGAACGCGGGGGGACGGAGCAGTTCTTC. It specifies CASSLERGGTEQFF.

This clonotype has ten or more counts. The chain couples TRBV7-2 to TRBJ2-2; possible D gene TRBD2, 6 bases. The CDR3 sequence is 15 residues long. Germline V CDR1 and CDR2: SGHTA, FQGNSA. Trimming shortened V by 0 bases and J by 2 bases, and 7 bases separated the two germline ends. The CDR3 spells CASSLAEGNTGELFF. The CDR3 nucleotides are TGTGCCAGCAGCTTAGCGGAGGGAAACACCGGGGAGCTGTTTTTT.

This clonotype was found a few times. The rearrangement uses TRBV7-2 and TRBJ2-5, with D possibly being TRBD1 or TRBD2 (5 bases each). Germline V CDR1 and CDR2: SGHTA, FQGNSA. The CDR3 is 14 residues long. Trimming took 4 bases from V and 5 from J, leaving 14 bases between them. This chain's CDR3 is CASSSSWGKETQYF. The CDR3 coding sequence is TGTGCCAGCAGCTCGTCCTGGGGGAAGGAGACCCAGTACTTC.

This clonotype was recorded many times. This chain links TRBV11-2 with TRBJ1-5; D is unresolved. The CDR3 totals 13 residues. CDR1 SGHAT and CDR2 FQNNGV come from the germline V gene. Trimming left V 5 bases short and J 4 bases short, with 9 bases between. CDR3 amino acids: CASSTDLNQPQHF. CDR3 nucleotides: TGTGCCAGCAGCACCGACCTTAATCAGCCCCAGCATTTT.

The chain uses TRBV4-1 and TRBJ2-7; weak D call: TRBD1 (6 bases). CDR1 and CDR2 (germline): MGHRA, YSYEKL. Trimming took 2 bases from V and 2 from J, leaving 13 bases between them. The CDR3 spans 15 residues. CDR3 bases: TGCGCCAGCAGCCAACCGACGGACAGTCCCTACGAGCAGTACTTC. Its protein product is CASSQPTDSPYEQYF.